These T cell receptor beta chains were read from a single sample in a study of PD-1 blockade in mismatch repair-deficient tumors. Assay used: immunoSEQ multiplex PCR; TCRdb lists only in-frame clones, some missing. Among fewer than 100,000 clones listed, 81% were seen once. The sequenced sample was peripheral blood, obtained 12 weeks after starting pembrolizumab. Source of these receptors: an adult with mismatch repair-deficient cancer. Each CDR3 is given with its conserved first and last residue. A D gene is named only where the DNA matches it firmly. Expanded clones get a size class; other rows say once, few or many, or leave the size out.

d_gene	abundance	v_gene	j_gene	CDR3nt	CDR3aa
.	.	TRBV5-4	TRBJ1-2	TGTGCCAGCAGCCAGACCGGGACCGTCGGTTCCCAAGGCTACACCTTC	CASSQTGTVGSQGYTF
TRBD1	.	TRBV7-2	TRBJ1-2	TGTGCCAGCAGCTTTCAGACAGGGCCGGGGGGCTACACCTTC	CASSFQTGPGGYTF
TRBD2	.	TRBV19	TRBJ2-1	TGTGCCAGTACCGCTTTGCTAGCGGGAGGGCACAATGAGCAGTTCTTC	CASTALLAGGHNEQFF
TRBD2	few	TRBV5-1	TRBJ2-1	TGCGCCAGCAGCTTGTTGGCTAGCGGGGTTTCTGGTTCCTACAATGAGCAGTTCTTC	CASSLLASGVSGSYNEQFF
.	.	TRBV7-3	TRBJ2-7	TGTGCCAGCAGCCCGGGGGCGGGTTACGAGCAGTACTTC	CASSPGAGYEQYF
.	.	TRBV11-3	TRBJ2-5	TGTGCCAGCAGCTTGGATCCGGAGACCCAGTACTTC	CASSLDPETQYF
.	few	TRBV10-3	TRBJ2-5	TGTGCCATCAGAGGAGGAGAGACCCAGTACTTC	CAIRGGETQYF
.	.	TRBV27	TRBJ2-5	TGTGCCAGCAGTTCCCGACAGGATGGGACCCAGTACTTC	CASSSRQDGTQYF
.	.	TRBV25-1	TRBJ2-1	TGTGCCAGCAGTGAGCTCGACAGGACCACTGAGCAGTTCTTC	CASSELDRTTEQFF
TRBD2	.	TRBV5-4	TRBJ2-5	TGTGCCAGCAGCTTGGGAGGGACTAGCCTAGAGACCCAGTACTTC	CASSLGGTSLETQYF
.	.	TRBV19	TRBJ2-1	TGTGCCAGTAGTATAGCGGGAACTGGCAATGAGCAGTTCTTC	CASSIAGTGNEQFF
.	.	TRBV27	TRBJ1-2	TGTGCCAGCAGTCCCAACTCTCAGGGATATGGCTACACCTTC	CASSPNSQGYGYTF
TRBD2	.	TRBV18	TRBJ2-1	TGTGCCAGCTCAGCGACTAGCGGGAGGTTTGGAGCCAATGAGCAGTTCTTC	CASSATSGRFGANEQFF
TRBD2	.	TRBV7-2	TRBJ2-1	TGTGCCAGCAGCGTATCTAGCGGGAGGGCCGGTGAGCAGTTCTTC	CASSVSSGRAGEQFF
.	.	TRBV2	TRBJ2-2	TGTGCCAGCCAGGGGACCTATGGCGCCGGGGAGCTGTTTTTT	CASQGTYGAGELFF
.	once	TRBV18	TRBJ2-1	TGTGCCAGCTCACCACCGTCTTGGGGTGAGCAGTTCTTC	CASSPPSWGEQFF
TRBD1	.	TRBV11-3	TRBJ2-7	TGTGCCAGCAGCTCGGGACAGTCCTACGAGCAGTACTTC	CASSSGQSYEQYF
TRBD1	.	TRBV27	TRBJ2-3	TGTGCCAGCAGTTTCTCCAGGGGGCTTGGGACAGATACGCAGTATTTT	CASSFSRGLGTDTQYF
.	.	TRBV7-9	TRBJ1-1	TGTGCCAGCAGCAATCCCGTGTGGGAGAACACTGAAGCTTTCTTT	CASSNPVWENTEAFF
TRBD2	.	TRBV5-1	TRBJ2-3	TGCGCCAGCAGCTTGGCAGTTAGCGGGAGAAGGGGCACAGATACGCAGTATTTT	CASSLAVSGRRGTDTQYF
TRBD1	.	TRBV9	TRBJ2-3	TGTGCCAGCAGCGTATCCACAGGACAGGGGAGCGCAGATACGCAGTATTTT	CASSVSTGQGSADTQYF
TRBD2	medium-sized	TRBV4-1	TRBJ2-7	TGCGCCAGCAGCCAAGGAGAACTAGCGGACTCCTCCTACGAGCAGTACTTC	CASSQGELADSSYEQYF
.	.	TRBV7-2	TRBJ1-1	TGTGCCAGCAGCTTACTCCAGAATGCGAACACTGAAGCTTTCTTT	CASSLLQNANTEAFF
.	.	TRBV5-1	TRBJ2-2	TGCGCCAGCAGCTTGGCCAGTCTAGCTAACACCGGGGAGCTGTTTTTT	CASSLASLANTGELFF
TRBD1	once	TRBV2	TRBJ2-1	TGTGCCAGTCGACAGGGGGCCAATGAGCAGTTCTTC	CASRQGANEQFF
.	.	TRBV6-5	TRBJ2-7	TGTGCCAGCGCACCAGGGGACCCGAGCTCCTACGAGCAGTACTTC	CASAPGDPSSYEQYF
TRBD2	.	TRBV7-2	TRBJ2-3	TGTGCCAGCAGCTTAGAACTAGCGGTCACAGATACGCAGTATTTT	CASSLELAVTDTQYF
.	.	TRBV16	TRBJ1-3	TGTGCCAGCAGCCAATCGAGCCCGAGCTCTGGAAACACCATATATTTT	CASSQSSPSSGNTIYF